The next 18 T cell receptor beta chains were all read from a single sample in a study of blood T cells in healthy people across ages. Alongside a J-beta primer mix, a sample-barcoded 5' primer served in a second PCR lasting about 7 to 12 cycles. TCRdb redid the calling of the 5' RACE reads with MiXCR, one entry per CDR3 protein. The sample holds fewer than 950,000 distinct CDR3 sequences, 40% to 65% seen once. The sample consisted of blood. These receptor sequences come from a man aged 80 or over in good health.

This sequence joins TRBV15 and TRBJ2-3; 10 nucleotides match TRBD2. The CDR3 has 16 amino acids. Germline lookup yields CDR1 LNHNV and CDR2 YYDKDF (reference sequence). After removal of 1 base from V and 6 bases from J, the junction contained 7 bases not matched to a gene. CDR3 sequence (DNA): TGTGCCACCAGCAGAGGGACAGCGGGAGGGCGTGATACGCAGTATTTT. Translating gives CATSRGTAGGRDTQYF.

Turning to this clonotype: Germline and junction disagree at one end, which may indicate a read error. CDR3 region: CATRGLAGSYEQYF. The CDR3 coding sequence is TGTGCCACCAGGGGACTAGCGGGATCCTACGAGCAGTACTTT. The V and J genes are TRBV24-1 and TRBJ2-7; 13 bases map to TRBD2. The CDR3 contains 14 residues. The germline V gene has CDR1 KGHDR and CDR2 SFDVKD.

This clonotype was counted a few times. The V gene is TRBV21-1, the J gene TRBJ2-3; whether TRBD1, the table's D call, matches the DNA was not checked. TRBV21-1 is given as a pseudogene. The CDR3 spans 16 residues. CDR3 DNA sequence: TGTGCCAGCAGCAAAGCGCCCGGGATTCACACAGATACGCAGTATTTT. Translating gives CASSKAPGIHTDTQYF.

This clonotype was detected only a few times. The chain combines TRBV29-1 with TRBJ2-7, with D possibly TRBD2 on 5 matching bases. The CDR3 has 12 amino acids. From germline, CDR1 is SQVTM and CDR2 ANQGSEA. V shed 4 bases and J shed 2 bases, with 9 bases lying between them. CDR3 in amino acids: CSVGSGTYEQYF. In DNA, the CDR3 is TGCAGCGTTGGTTCGGGGACCTACGAGCAGTACTTC.

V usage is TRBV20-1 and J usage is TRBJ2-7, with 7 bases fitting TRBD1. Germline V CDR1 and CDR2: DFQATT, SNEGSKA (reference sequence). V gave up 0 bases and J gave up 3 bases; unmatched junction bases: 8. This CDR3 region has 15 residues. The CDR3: CSARDGRQGHYEQYF. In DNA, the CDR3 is TGCAGTGCTAGAGATGGGAGACAGGGACACTACGAGCAGTACTTC.

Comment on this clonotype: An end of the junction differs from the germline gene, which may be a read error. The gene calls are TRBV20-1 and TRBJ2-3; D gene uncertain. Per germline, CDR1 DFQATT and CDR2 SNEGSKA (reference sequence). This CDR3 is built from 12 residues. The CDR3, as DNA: TGCAGTGCTAGACTCCGTCCCGATATGCAGTATTTT. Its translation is CSARLRPDMQYF.

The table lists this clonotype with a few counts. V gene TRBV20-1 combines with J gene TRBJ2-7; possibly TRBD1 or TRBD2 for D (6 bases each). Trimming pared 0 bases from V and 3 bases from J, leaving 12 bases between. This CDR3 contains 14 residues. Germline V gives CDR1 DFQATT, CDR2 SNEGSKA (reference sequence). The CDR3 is CSAREGGPLYEQYF. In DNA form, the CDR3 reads TGCAGTGCTAGAGAAGGGGGGCCCCTCTACGAGCAGTACTTC.

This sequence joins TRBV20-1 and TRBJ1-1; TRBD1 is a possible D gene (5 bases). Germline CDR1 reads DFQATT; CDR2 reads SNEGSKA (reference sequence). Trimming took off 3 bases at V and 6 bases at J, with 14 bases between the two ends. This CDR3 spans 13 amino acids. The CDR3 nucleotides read TGCAGTGCTAGTTCGGGGGGTCCCGCTGAAGCTTTCTTT. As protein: CSASSGGPAEAFF.

CDR3 in amino acids: CASSVIPSDTQYF. CDR3 coding DNA: TGTGCCAGCAGCGTAATCCCCTCTGATACGCAGTATTTT. The chain carries TRBV9 and TRBJ2-3; D gene unclear. This CDR3 has 13 residues. V shed 1 base and J shed 6 bases, with 9 bases lying between them. From germline, CDR1 is SGDLS and CDR2 YYNGEE.

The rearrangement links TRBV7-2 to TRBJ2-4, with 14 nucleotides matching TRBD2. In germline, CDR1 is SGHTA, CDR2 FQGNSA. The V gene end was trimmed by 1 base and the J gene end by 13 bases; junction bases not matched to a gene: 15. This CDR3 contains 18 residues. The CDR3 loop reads CASSLVGGTSGSRNVQYF. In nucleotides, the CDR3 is TGTGCCAGCAGCTTAGTTGGGGGGACTAGCGGGAGTAGGAACGTGCAGTACTTC.

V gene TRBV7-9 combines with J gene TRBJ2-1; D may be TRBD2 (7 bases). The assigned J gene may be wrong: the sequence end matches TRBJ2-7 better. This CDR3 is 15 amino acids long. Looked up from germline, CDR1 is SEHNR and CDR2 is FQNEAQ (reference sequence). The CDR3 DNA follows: TGTGCCAGTAACGAGGGGGGGAGCTCCTACAATGAGCAGTACTTC. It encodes CASNEGGSSYNEQYF.

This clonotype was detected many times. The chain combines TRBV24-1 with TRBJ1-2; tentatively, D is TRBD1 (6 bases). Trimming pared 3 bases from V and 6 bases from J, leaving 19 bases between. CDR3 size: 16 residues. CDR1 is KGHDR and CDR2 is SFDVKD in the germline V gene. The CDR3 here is CATSDPRQEGGDGYTF. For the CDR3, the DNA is TGTGCCACCAGTGATCCCCGACAAGAAGGGGGGGATGGCTACACCTTC.

CDR3: CSAREPGKGTQYF. Here the CDR3 DNA reads TGCAGTGCTAGAGAACCGGGGAAGGGGACCCAGTACTTC. The V and J genes are TRBV20-1 and TRBJ2-5, with TRBD2 as a possible D gene (5 bases). The germline V gene has CDR1 DFQATT and CDR2 SNEGSKA (reference sequence). The CDR3 loop spans 13 amino acids. The germline V and J ends were trimmed by 0 bases and 7 bases, with 12 bases remaining between them.

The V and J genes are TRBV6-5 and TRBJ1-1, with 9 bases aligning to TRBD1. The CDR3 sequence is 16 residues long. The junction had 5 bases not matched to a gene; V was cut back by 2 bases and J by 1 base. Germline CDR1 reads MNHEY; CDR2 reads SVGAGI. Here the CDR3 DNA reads TGTGCCAGCAGTTACCCCAGACAGGGGGGGAACACTGAAGCTTTCTTT. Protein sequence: CASSYPRQGGNTEAFF.

The CDR3: CSAPEGGGRFYNEQFF. DNA for the CDR3: TGCAGTGCGCCCGAGGGGGGCGGGAGGTTCTACAATGAGCAGTTCTTC. The chain employs TRBV20-1 and TRBJ2-1, with 8 bases identical to TRBD2. This CDR3 contains 16 residues. V trimming: 6 bases; J trimming: 3 bases; junction bases outside the gene matches: 13. CDR1 DFQATT and CDR2 SNEGSKA come from the germline V gene (reference sequence).

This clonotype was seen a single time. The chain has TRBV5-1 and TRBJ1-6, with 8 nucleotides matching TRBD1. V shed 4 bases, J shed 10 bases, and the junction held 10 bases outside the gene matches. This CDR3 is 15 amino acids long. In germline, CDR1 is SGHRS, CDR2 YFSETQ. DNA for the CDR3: TGCGCCAGCAGCCCCTTGGACAGGGCTGACTCACCCCTCCACTTT. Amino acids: CASSPLDRADSPLHF.

CDR3 in DNA: TGCGCCAGCAGCTTGGAGGGCGAGGCAGATACGCAGTATTTT. This codes for CASSLEGEADTQYF. The V and J genes are TRBV5-1 and TRBJ2-3; no clear D. This CDR3 is 14 amino acids long. Germline CDR1 is SGHRS and CDR2 is YFSETQ. The V end lost 0 bases, the J end lost 4 bases, and 9 bases lay between the germline ends. The variable domain in full, completed from reference TRBV5-1 and TRBJ2-3, reads KAGVTQTPRYLIKTRGQQVTLSCSPISGHRSVSWYQQTPGQGLQFLFEYFSETQRNKGNFPGRFSGRQFSNSRSEMNVSTLELGDSALYLCASSLEGEADTQYFGPGTRLTVL.

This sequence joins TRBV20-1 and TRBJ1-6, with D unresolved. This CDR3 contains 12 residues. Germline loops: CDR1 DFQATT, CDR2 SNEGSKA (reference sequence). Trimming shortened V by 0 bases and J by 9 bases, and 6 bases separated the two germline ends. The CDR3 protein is CSARDRISPLHF. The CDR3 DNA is TGCAGTGCTAGAGATAGGATTTCACCCCTCCACTTT.